In its sample, the clone carrying this TCR beta chain was seen a few times. Antigen: not known. Carried by each TCR cDNA molecule was a unique molecular identifier. TCRdb reanalysed the 5' RACE reads using MiXCR and keeps one entry per CDR3 protein. This sample has more than 25,000 distinct CDR3 sequences, with roughly 7.4% found just once. The sample belongs to a study of spatial heterogeneity in lung cancer. In the study overall: Detection consistently captured more beta-chain sequences than alpha-chain sequences. Across tumor regions, counts of TCR transcripts showed a strong correlation with a T cell module score derived from matched bulk RNA-seq. Findings and limits, study-wide: Mutation counts in tumors were tracked by counts of expanded intratumoral alpha and beta TCRs.

Time point noted: sample taken at primary tumor resection. The receptor was isolated from a male donor with early-stage non-small cell lung cancer. The specimen comprised lung tumor tissue, sampled at surgery.

The CDR3 sequence: CASSFGGSTDTQYF. The DNA for the CDR3 is TGTGCCAGCAGTTTCGGGGGGAGCACAGATACGCAGTATTTT. The V and J genes are TRBV12-3 or TRBV12-4 and TRBJ2-3; 7 nucleotides agree with TRBD2. The trim removed 3 bases at V and 0 bases at J, leaving 0 bases unmatched. The CDR3 sequence is 14 residues long.